Listed here is a single T cell receptor (beta chain). No antigen is known for it. The data are from a study of T cells expressing NK-cell markers. Findings of the study overall: Leadership of the CD3+CD56-NKG2C+ fraction also belonged to these clonotypes in four donors. A range of roughly 1.0-8% of CD8+ T cells consisted of dominant NKG2C+ clonotypes in 5 to 7 donors.

CDR1 is SGHDT and CDR2 is YYEEEE in the germline V gene. The CDR3 covers 13 residues. TCRdb reprocessed the 5' RACE reads and reports one entry per CDR3 protein, with no DNA. Its table lists roughly 160,000 distinct CDR3 sequences. This receptor was taken from a man aged 18-75 years in good health. V gene TRBV5-6 combines with J gene TRBJ2-1; TCRdb lists TRBD1, though no DNA is available to test this call. Sequenced sample: blood T cells: a sorted CD56 or NKG2C T cell subset, CD4+ or CD8+ T cells, or bulk PBMC T cells (not recorded which). Here the CDR3 reads CASSLGGANEQFF.